The 28 T cell receptor beta chains reported below all come from one sample, sequenced in a study of cytomegalovirus exposure and HLA in healthy donors. The PCR contained 60 Vbeta and 13 Jbeta primers. Assay: immunoSEQ multiplex PCR; the TCRdb copy retains only in-frame clones and omits some. The table shows approximately 130,000 clones, with 70% to 80% occurring only once. Material: PBMCs. The receptor set was obtained from a man aged 30-40 years in good health and CMV-seronegative.

The chain links TRBV4-3 to TRBJ2-1; D is ambiguous. CDR1 and CDR2 (germline): LGHNA, YSLEER. The CDR3 runs to 14 residues. The V and J ends lost 1 base and 7 bases respectively, with 11 bases between them. The CDR3 coding sequence is TGCGCCAGCAGCCAAGCCAACGTGAGGAATGAGCAGTTCTTC. This translates into CASSQANVRNEQFF.

This clone has just a few counts. This rearrangement joins TRBV7-8 to TRBJ1-2, with 8 bases fitting TRBD1. Germline V CDR1 and CDR2: SGHVS, FQNEAQ. This CDR3 is 15 amino acids long. The V segment lost 1 base and the J segment 2 bases; nucleotides outside the gene matches: 3. CDR3 in amino acids: CASSLGTGTNYGYTF. The CDR3 bases are TGTGCCAGCAGCTTAGGGACAGGGACAAACTATGGCTACACCTTC.

Notes on this clone: No conserved phenylalanine or tryptophan ends this CDR3, so it is likely a read error. The chain carries TRBV9 and TRBJ2-2; 10 nucleotides agree with TRBD2. The germline gives CDR1 SGDLS, CDR2 YYNGEE. The CDR3 spans 16 residues. V was pared by 0 bases and J by 8 bases, with 7 bases of the junction left unmatched. CDR3 nucleotide sequence: TGTGCCAGCAGCGTAGGGGTAGCGGGAGGATTAGGGGAGCTGTTTGTT. This codes for CASSVGVAGGLGELFV.

This chain connects TRBV7-2 to TRBJ1-3; D remains ambiguous. Germline V gene sequence: CDR1 SGHTA, CDR2 FQGNSA. This CDR3 comprises 14 residues. Trimming removed 1 base at V and 3 bases at J, with 7 bases between. CDR3 coding DNA: TGTGCCAGCAGCTTAGATTTCGGTGGAAACACCATATATTTT. As protein: CASSLDFGGNTIYF.

This chain links TRBV28 with TRBJ1-2, with 9 bases fitting TRBD1. There are 15 residues in the CDR3. Unmatched junction bases numbered 14, after V lost 7 bases and J lost 8 bases. Germline loops: CDR1 MDHEN, CDR2 SYDVKM. Here the CDR3 reads CASTRGGQGRWGYTF. CDR3 coding DNA: TGTGCCAGCACCCGTGGGGGACAGGGACGATGGGGCTACACCTTC.

Regarding this clone: An end of the junction differs from the germline gene, which may be a read error. The chain links TRBV7-7 to TRBJ2-7; D is uncertain. Germline CDR1 SSHAT, CDR2 FNYEAQ (reference sequence). The CDR3 runs 15 residues. CDR3 sequence: CASSPSPGSLNEQYF. In DNA form, the CDR3 reads TGTGCTAGCAGCCCCAGCCCAGGAAGTTTGAACGAGCAGTACTTC. Variable domain in full (rest from reference TRBV7-7 and TRBJ2-7): GAGVSQSPRYKVTKRGQDVTLRCDPISSHATLYWYQQALGQGPEFLTYFNYEAQPDKSGLPSDRFSAERPEGSISTLTIQRTEQRDSAMYRCASSPSPGSLNEQYFGPGTRLTVT.

The chain combines TRBV7-3 with TRBJ2-3; D is possibly TRBD1 (5 bases). The CDR3 spans 13 residues. V shed 5 bases and J shed 4 bases, with 10 bases lying between them. The V gene's germline CDR1 is SGHTA and CDR2 FQGTGA. CDR3 sequence (DNA): TGTGCCAGCAGCGAAACCAGGGCAGATACGCAGTATTTT. Its protein is CASSETRADTQYF.

The rearrangement uses TRBV6-4 and TRBJ2-3, with 9 positions matching TRBD2. J gave up 4 bases and V 6 bases, and 5 bases lay outside the gene matches. The CDR3 totals 14 residues. Germline V gene lookup returns CDR1 MRHNA and CDR2 SNTAGT. The CDR3 protein is CASSSSGGADTQYF. CDR3 nucleotides: TGTGCCAGCAGCAGTAGCGGGGGTGCAGATACGCAGTATTTT.

The chain has TRBV6-5 and TRBJ2-7; 8 bases align to TRBD1. The junction had 6 bases not matched to a gene; V was cut back by 2 bases and J by 3 bases. The length of the CDR3 is 15 residues. The germline V gene encodes CDR1 MNHEY and CDR2 SVGAGI. CDR3 region: CASSYIGQGIYEQYF. For the CDR3, the DNA is TGTGCCAGCAGTTACATTGGACAGGGCATCTACGAGCAGTACTTC.

This clone was observed a handful of times. This sequence joins TRBV5-4 and TRBJ1-3; the D gene is possibly TRBD1 (6 bases). Deletions cut 3 bases from V and 0 bases from J, with 13 bases between. The CDR3 runs 16 residues. Germline V gene sequence: CDR1 SGHNT, CDR2 YYREEE (reference sequence). The CDR3, as DNA: TGTGCCAGCAGCTCTGGACAGCTCAACTCTGGAAACACCATATATTTT. Translated: CASSSGQLNSGNTIYF.

CDR3 region: CASRMGSSQETQYF. The DNA for the CDR3 is TGTGCCAGCAGGATGGGCAGTTCTCAAGAGACCCAGTACTTC. This chain joins TRBV6-1 and TRBJ2-5; D gene ambiguous. The CDR3 covers 14 residues. Trimming cost V 6 bases and J 2 bases, with 13 bases left between them. The germline V gene encodes CDR1 MNHNS and CDR2 SASEGT.

The rearrangement links TRBV30 to TRBJ2-7; 13 positions agree with TRBD2. This CDR3 has 17 residues. The V segment lost 3 bases and the J segment 5 bases; nucleotides outside the gene matches: 13. Germline CDR1 is GTSNPN and CDR2 is SVGIG (reference sequence). The CDR3 DNA is TGTGCCTGGAGGGGGCGGACTAGCGGGAGAAGAACGCACGAGCAGTACTTC. Residues: CAWRGRTSGRRTHEQYF.

V usage is TRBV6-5 and J usage is TRBJ1-2, with TRBD1 matching over 7 bases. Trimming took 5 bases from V and 4 from J; bases not matched to a gene: 10. The CDR3 runs to 15 residues. CDR1 is MNHEY, CDR2 SVGAGI, per germline. CDR3 in DNA: TGTGCCAGCAGTACCGGACAGGCGCTGTTCTATGGCTACACCTTC. Translating it yields CASSTGQALFYGYTF.

V usage is TRBV9 and J usage is TRBJ2-3; tentative D call: TRBD2 (6 bases). The CDR3 is made up of 14 amino acids. V was shortened by 2 bases and J by 4 bases, with 11 bases between the two germline ends. CDR1 and CDR2 (germline): SGDLS, YYNGEE. For the CDR3, the DNA is TGTGCCAGCAGCGTGGCTAGCGAGGCAGATACGCAGTATTTT. Residues: CASSVASEADTQYF.

The chain joins TRBV30 to TRBJ2-5; D uncertain. V was trimmed by 3 bases and J by 2 bases, leaving 10 bases between them. Germline V CDR1 and CDR2: GTSNPN, SVGIG (reference sequence). The CDR3 is 13 residues long. The CDR3 region is CAWRRLSQETQYF. The CDR3 nucleotides read TGTGCCTGGAGGAGGCTCTCGCAAGAGACCCAGTACTTC. Based on the CDR3 plus reference TRBV30 and TRBJ2-5, the full variable domain is SQTIHQWPATLVQPVGSPLSLECTVEGTSNPNLYWYRQAAGRGLQLLFYSVGIGQISSEVPQNLSASRPQDRQFILSSKKLLLSDSGFYLCAWRRLSQETQYFGPGTRLLVL.

The V and J genes are TRBV4-1 and TRBJ2-3; D unresolved. Germline lookup yields CDR1 MGHRA and CDR2 YSYEKL. The CDR3 has 15 residues. Deletions cut 0 bases from V and 2 bases from J, with 9 bases between. The CDR3 region has the DNA TGCGCCAGCAGCCAAGATTACACCCTCACAGATACGCAGTATTTT. This gives the protein CASSQDYTLTDTQYF.

The chain has TRBV30 and TRBJ2-2; D gene uncertain. This CDR3 has 13 residues. Trimming shortened V by 4 bases and J by 2 bases, and 8 bases separated the two germline ends. Germline V lookup: CDR1 GTSNPN, CDR2 SVGIG (reference sequence). CDR3 DNA sequence: TGTGCCTGGAACATCTTTAACACCGGGGAGCTGTTTTTT. Translated, it gives CAWNIFNTGELFF.

The rearrangement uses TRBV10-2 and TRBJ2-7; 9 bases fit TRBD2. The length of the CDR3 is 14 residues. V dropped 7 bases and J dropped 6; count of bases not matched to a gene: 10. Germline CDR1 and CDR2: WSHSY and SAAADI. The CDR3 bases are TGCGCCAGCACTGGGACTAGCTTTGAATCCGAGCAGTACTTC. It specifies CASTGTSFESEQYF.

The chain recombines TRBV28 with TRBJ1-1, with TRBD1 as a possible D gene (5 bases). Germline V gene lookup returns CDR1 MDHEN and CDR2 SYDVKM. The CDR3 spans 14 residues. Trimming cost V 6 bases and J 1 base, with 12 bases left between them. The CDR3: CASRQQDTNTEAFF. Here the CDR3 DNA reads TGTGCCAGCAGGCAACAGGATACGAACACTGAAGCTTTCTTT.

This clone was found a few times. The rearrangement joins TRBV7-3 to TRBJ2-5; D unresolved. Trimming stripped 0 bases from V and 4 bases from J, with 12 bases between. The CDR3 is 15 residues long. CDR1 is SGHTA, CDR2 FQGTGA, per germline. The CDR3 spells CASSLTPDGLETQYF. The CDR3 nucleotides read TGTGCCAGCAGCTTAACCCCAGATGGGCTAGAGACCCAGTACTTC.

The chain couples TRBV27 to TRBJ1-2; 11 bases are shared with TRBD1. The CDR3 runs 17 residues. The germline V gene has CDR1 MNHEY and CDR2 SMNVEV (reference sequence). J was trimmed by 8 bases and V by 5 bases; bases with no gene match: 16. This CDR3 reads CASSPIGQGASSMGYTF. The CDR3 DNA follows: TGTGCCAGCAGTCCCATCGGACAGGGGGCATCTTCTATGGGCTACACCTTC.

This clone was recorded only once. The chain joins TRBV18 to TRBJ2-3; 7 bases align to TRBD2. This CDR3 has 16 residues. Germline lookup yields CDR1 KGHSH and CDR2 LQKENI. J lost 2 bases, V lost 4 bases, and 9 bases had no gene match. CDR3 region: CASSLAPSGYTDTQYF. The CDR3 DNA is TGTGCCAGCTCACTTGCCCCTAGCGGCTACACAGATACGCAGTATTTT.

The chain employs TRBV5-1 and TRBJ1-5; D possibly corresponds to TRBD1 (6 bases). Trimming removed 2 bases at V and 1 base at J, with 10 bases between. This CDR3 has 15 amino acids. Germline CDR1 and CDR2: SGHRS and YFSETQ. The CDR3 here is CASSFLGASNQPQHF. CDR3 DNA sequence: TGCGCCAGCAGCTTTTTGGGGGCAAGCAATCAGCCCCAGCATTTT.

This clone was seen only a few times. This chain connects TRBV7-2 to TRBJ2-2; D is uncertain. V shed 5 bases and J shed 1 base, with 5 bases lying between them. CDR1 SGHTA and CDR2 FQGNSA come from the germline V gene. This CDR3 contains 13 residues. The chain's CDR3 is CASSTKNTGELFF. CDR3 in DNA: TGTGCCAGCAGCACTAAGAACACCGGGGAGCTGTTTTTT.

Concerning this clone itself: This is likely a read error, given that the CDR3 carries no conserved phenylalanine or tryptophan at its end. The J gene is TRBJ2-7, the V gene TRBV5-1, with TRBD1 matching over 8 bases. The CDR3 loop spans 15 amino acids. CDR1 and CDR2 (germline): SGHRS, YFSETQ. Trimming cost V 4 bases and J 5 bases; bases outside gene matches: 11. The CDR3 sequence: CASSKTTGAVHEQYL. The DNA for the CDR3 is TGCGCCAGCAGCAAAACGACAGGGGCCGTCCACGAGCAGTACCTC.

V gene TRBV28 combines with J gene TRBJ1-2; D not certain. This CDR3 has 12 amino acids. CDR1 and CDR2 (germline): MDHEN, SYDVKM. V was shortened by 5 bases and J by 5 bases, with 9 bases between the two germline ends. CDR3 sequence reads: CASSLDRYGYTF. DNA for the CDR3: TGTGCCAGCAGTCTAGACCGGTATGGCTACACCTTC.

The rearrangement uses TRBV4-1 and TRBJ2-5, with TRBD2 identical over 10 bases. In germline, CDR1 is MGHRA, CDR2 YSYEKL. Trimming cost V 3 bases and J 1 base; bases outside gene matches: 8. This CDR3 has 17 residues. The CDR3 region is CASSQGLAGVLQETQYF. In DNA form, the CDR3 reads TGCGCCAGCAGCCAGGGGCTAGCGGGAGTCCTCCAAGAGACCCAGTACTTC.

The chain links TRBV5-1 to TRBJ1-1; D may be TRBD1 (5 bases). The CDR3 length is 18 residues. CDR1 and CDR2 (germline): SGHRS, YFSETQ. V was trimmed by 4 bases and J by 4 bases, leaving 26 bases between them. CDR3 amino acids: CASSPRMGGGAGGTEAFF. The CDR3 DNA reads as TGCGCCAGCAGCCCCCGAATGGGTGGTGGGGCCGGGGGCACTGAAGCTTTCTTT.